A selection of T cell receptor beta chains follows, all from one sample in a study of persistence of HIV-infected CD4 T cells. TCRdb's copy holds only in-frame clones and misses some; the assay was immunoSEQ multiplex PCR. The table includes about 36,000 clones, 70% to 90% detected once. These receptors have no known antigen. This specimen consisted of cultured CD4+ T cells from PBMCs, obtained from a patient who received antiretroviral therapy. These receptor sequences come from an adult with HIV. The donor label of this sample is uncertain. The CDR3 runs from the conserved cysteine through the conserved F or W. The order of the fields is CDR3 DNA, CDR3 protein, D gene, V gene, J gene, clone size. D genes are given only for firm matches. Clone size appears in some rows only: once, few, many, or a class for an expanded clone.

TGTGCCAGCAGTTTTGGAGGGGGGTTAAACATTCAGTACTTC	CASSFGGGLNIQYF	NA	TRBV27	TRBJ2-4	NA
TGTGCCAGCAGTTTTGGACCCAATCAGCCCCAGCATTTT	CASSFGPNQPQHF	NA	TRBV27	TRBJ1-5	NA
TGCAGTGCTAGTTTCGGGGGGGGAGACTCCTACGAGCAGTACTTC	CSASFGGGDSYEQYF	TRBD2	TRBV20-1	TRBJ2-7	NA
TGTGCCAGCAGCTTGAGTTCCAGACGGGTGTTAAATGAGCAGTTCTTC	CASSLSSRRVLNEQFF	NA	TRBV5-4	TRBJ2-1	NA
TGTGCCAGCAGTACCAATCAGGGGGCACTTCAGCCCCAGCATTTT	CASSTNQGALQPQHF	TRBD1	TRBV27	TRBJ1-5	NA
TGTGCCAGCGCGTCGTACATAAATTCACCCCTCCACTTT	CASASYINSPLHF	NA	TRBV6-5	TRBJ1-6	NA
TGTGCCAGCAGTCCGGGACAGGACAATCAGCCCCAGCATTTT	CASSPGQDNQPQHF	TRBD1	TRBV2	TRBJ1-5	NA
TGTGCCAGCAGTCGTCCGGGGGTTGGCTATGGCTACACCTTC	CASSRPGVGYGYTF	NA	TRBV2	TRBJ1-2	NA
TGTGCCAGCAAGACAGTAACGGGCACAGATACGCAGTATTTT	CASKTVTGTDTQYF	NA	TRBV2	TRBJ2-3	NA
TGTGCCAGCTCACCACCGGCCGCCGGGGATACGCAGTATTTT	CASSPPAAGDTQYF	NA	TRBV18	TRBJ2-3	NA
TGCGCCAGCAGCTTAGCGGACAGGTCTCGGTCACCCCTCCACTTT	CASSLADRSRSPLHF	TRBD1	TRBV5-1	TRBJ1-6	NA
TGCGCCAGCAGCCTACTAGTGTCTGGGGAGCTGTTTTTT	CASSLLVSGELFF	NA	TRBV5-1	TRBJ2-2	NA
TGTGCCAGCAGTTTATCGTGGGACGGAGATACGCAGTATTTT	CASSLSWDGDTQYF	NA	TRBV27	TRBJ2-3	NA
TGTGCCAGCAGGACAACCCGACAGGGAAAGGGTGGCTACACCTTC	CASRTTRQGKGGYTF	TRBD1	TRBV28	TRBJ1-2	NA
TGTGCCACCAGTGACGCCACCCGGGGACGGGGAACAGATACGCAGTATTTT	CATSDATRGRGTDTQYF	NA	TRBV24-1	TRBJ2-3	NA
TGCGCCAGCAGCCTGGATAAGGTCTATGGCTACACCTTC	CASSLDKVYGYTF	NA	TRBV5-1	TRBJ1-2	NA
TGTGCCAGCAGCTTCCAGGGTCCGAATGAAAAACTGTTTTTT	CASSFQGPNEKLFF	NA	TRBV5-5	TRBJ1-4	NA
TGTGCCAGCAGTTACTACAGGGGGGATCAGCCCCAGCATTTT	CASSYYRGDQPQHF	TRBD1	TRBV6-5	TRBJ1-5	NA
TGTGCCAGCAGCCCGCGGGCTAGCCGCAACAATGAGCAGTTCTTC	CASSPRASRNNEQFF	NA	TRBV7-2	TRBJ2-1	NA
TGTGCCAGCAGTGACTCGTGGGGTTCTAGCACAGATACGCAGTATTTT	CASSDSWGSSTDTQYF	NA	TRBV6-4	TRBJ2-3	once
TGTGCCAGCAGCCCGACAGGGACTGGAAACACCATATATTTT	CASSPTGTGNTIYF	TRBD1	TRBV7-3	TRBJ1-3	NA
TGTGCCAGCAGCACTGTCCCAGATACGCAGTATTTT	CASSTVPDTQYF	NA	TRBV5-4	TRBJ2-3	few
TGTGCCAGCAGCTTATATTCCACGAACACTGAAGCTTTCTTT	CASSLYSTNTEAFF	NA	TRBV7-2	TRBJ1-1	NA
TGTGCCAGCAGTAAAGACACTGAAGCTTTCTTT	CASSKDTEAFF	NA	TRBV12-3/TRBV12-4	TRBJ1-1	NA
TGTGCCAGCAGTTTAAGGGTACAGTCTTTGAACAATGAGCAGTTCTTC	CASSLRVQSLNNEQFF	NA	TRBV27	TRBJ2-1	NA
TGTGCCAGCAGCCAATCACAGGGGGCGGGTAATGAGCAGTTCTTC	CASSQSQGAGNEQFF	TRBD1	TRBV16	TRBJ2-1	NA
TGTGCCAGCAGCCTACCCGGGACAGGGAACTATGGCTACACCTTC	CASSLPGTGNYGYTF	TRBD1	TRBV7-9	TRBJ1-2	NA
TGTGCCTCGACAGGGGGCAGCGGCTATGGCTACACCTTC	CASTGGSGYGYTF	TRBD1	TRBV28	TRBJ1-2	NA
TGCAGCGTTGATATCTCGGGACTCCACGAGCAGTACTTC	CSVDISGLHEQYF	NA	TRBV29-1	TRBJ2-7	NA
TGTGCCAGTAGTATGGGGTTAACCAACTACGAGCAGTACTTC	CASSMGLTNYEQYF	NA	TRBV19	TRBJ2-7	NA
TGTGCCAGCAGCTTACGGCTGGACTACAATGAGCAGTTCTTC	CASSLRLDYNEQFF	NA	TRBV7-9	TRBJ2-1	NA
TGTGCCAGCAGCTTGGACACCGACCCACTCTACGAGCAGTACTTC	CASSLDTDPLYEQYF	NA	TRBV5-4	TRBJ2-7	NA
TGTGCCAGCAGCTTAAGTGGGGGGACGGGGTACAATGAGCAGTTCTTC	CASSLSGGTGYNEQFF	NA	TRBV7-6	TRBJ2-1	NA
TGTGCCAGCAGCTTAAGAATGGGAGGGGGAGTGGATACGCAGTATTTT	CASSLRMGGGVDTQYF	NA	TRBV7-3	TRBJ2-3	NA
TGTGCCTGGAGCCTACAGGGTGCTCCCTACGAGCAGTACTTC	CAWSLQGAPYEQYF	NA	TRBV30	TRBJ2-7	NA